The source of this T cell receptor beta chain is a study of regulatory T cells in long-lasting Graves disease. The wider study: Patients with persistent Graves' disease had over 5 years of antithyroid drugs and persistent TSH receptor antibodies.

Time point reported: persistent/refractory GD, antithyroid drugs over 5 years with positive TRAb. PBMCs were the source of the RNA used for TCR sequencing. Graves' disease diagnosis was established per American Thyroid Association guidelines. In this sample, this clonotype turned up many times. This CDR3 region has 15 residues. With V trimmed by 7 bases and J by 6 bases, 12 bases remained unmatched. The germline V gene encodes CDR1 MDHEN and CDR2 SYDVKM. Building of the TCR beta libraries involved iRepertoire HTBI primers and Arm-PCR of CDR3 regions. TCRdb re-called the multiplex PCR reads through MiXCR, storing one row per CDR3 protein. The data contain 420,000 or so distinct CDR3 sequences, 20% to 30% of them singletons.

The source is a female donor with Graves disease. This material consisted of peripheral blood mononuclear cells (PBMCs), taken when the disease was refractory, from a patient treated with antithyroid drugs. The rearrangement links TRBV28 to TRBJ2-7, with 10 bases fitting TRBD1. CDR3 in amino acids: CASTLPGTGVIEQYF. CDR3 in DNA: TGTGCCAGCACTCTTCCCGGGACAGGGGTTATCGAGCAGTACTTC.